The rows below give T cell receptor beta chains drawn from one sample of a study of PD-L1 blockade in urothelial cancer. Sequenced by immunoSEQ multiplex PCR; TCRdb stores in-frame clones only, minus some. The top ten clones hold around 0.92% of a sample with 100,000 or so clones, 91% of them seen once. Specimen: PBMCs, collected around atezolizumab (anti-PD-L1) treatment. These receptors all come from an elderly woman with urothelial cancer. Each CDR3 is given with its conserved first and last residue. The D gene is left open where the match is weak. Clone sizes are given selectively: once, few, many, or a class where the clone is expanded.

v_gene	abundance	d_gene	j_gene	CDR3aa	CDR3nt
TRBV7-9	-	TRBD1	TRBJ1-5	CASSYQLGQGGFGQPQHF	TGTGCCAGCAGCTATCAATTAGGACAGGGGGGATTTGGCCAGCCCCAGCATTTT
TRBV23-1	-	TRBD1	TRBJ1-1	CASSQTPGQGNTEAFF	TGCGCCAGCAGTCAAACCCCCGGACAGGGGAACACTGAAGCTTTCTTT
TRBV7-8	-	-	TRBJ1-1	CASSVDRNTEAFF	TGTGCCAGCAGCGTAGATAGGAACACTGAAGCTTTCTTT
TRBV30	-	-	TRBJ2-1	CAWTSLEEQFF	TGTGCCTGGACCTCGTTAGAAGAGCAGTTCTTC
TRBV5-1	-	-	TRBJ2-3	CASSLGTSEDTQYF	TGCGCCAGCAGCCTCGGTACTAGTGAAGATACGCAGTATTTT
TRBV4-1	-	TRBD2	TRBJ2-3	CAIKAAGGDTQYF	TGCGCCATCAAAGCGGCGGGGGGGGATACGCAGTATTTT
TRBV7-2	-	-	TRBJ1-5	CASSLRSLGGNQPQHF	TGTGCCAGCAGCTTAAGAAGCCTAGGAGGCAATCAGCCCCAGCATTTT
TRBV27	-	TRBD2	TRBJ2-1	CASSPGLAGAPSYNEQFF	TGTGCCAGCAGTCCGGGACTAGCGGGAGCTCCAAGCTACAATGAGCAGTTCTTC
TRBV6-1	-	-	TRBJ2-7	CASIDREQYF	TGTGCCAGCATTGACAGGGAGCAGTACTTC
TRBV28	-	TRBD1	TRBJ1-4	CASSSRTGTVGEKLFF	TGTGCCAGCAGTTCCCGGACAGGTACCGTTGGGGAAAAACTGTTTTTT
TRBV6-1	-	TRBD2	TRBJ2-5	CASRRTSSEETQYF	TGTGCCAGCAGACGGACTAGCAGTGAAGAGACCCAGTACTTC
TRBV28	-	-	TRBJ1-2	CASTTTANLYGYTF	TGTGCCAGCACTACGACAGCGAATCTATATGGGTACACCTTC
TRBV5-4	-	TRBD2	TRBJ2-1	CASSRSGGLYNEQFF	TGTGCCAGCAGCAGAAGCGGGGGACTCTACAATGAGCAGTTCTTC
TRBV15	-	-	TRBJ1-3	CATSRDLGSSGNTIYF	TGTGCCACCAGCAGAGATCTAGGGAGCTCTGGAAACACCATATATTTT
TRBV7-2	-	-	TRBJ2-1	CASSLPGRHLYNEQFF	TGTGCCAGCAGCCTCCCAGGGAGGCACCTCTACAATGAGCAGTTCTTC
TRBV2	-	TRBD1	TRBJ1-1	CASRQGASAEAFF	TGTGCCAGCAGACAGGGGGCAAGCGCTGAAGCTTTCTTT
TRBV5-5	-	-	TRBJ2-7	CASSQEGSYEQYF	TGTGCCAGCAGCCAGGAGGGGTCCTACGAGCAGTACTTC
TRBV6-1	-	-	TRBJ1-2	CASSEAGDYGYTF	TGTGCCAGCAGTGAAGCCGGGGACTATGGCTACACCTTC
TRBV7-9	-	TRBD1	TRBJ1-2	CASSTDRWYGYTF	TGTGCCAGCAGCACGGACAGGTGGTATGGCTACACCTTC
TRBV5-1	-	-	TRBJ2-3	CASSSGTTDTQYF	TGCGCCAGCAGTAGCGGTACCACAGATACGCAGTATTTT
TRBV25-1	once	TRBD1	TRBJ2-2	CASATGDTGELFF	TGTGCCAGCGCGACAGGGGACACCGGGGAGCTGTTTTTT